Presented here are 25 T cell receptor beta chains from one specimen sequenced in a study of CD8 T cells in ankylosing spondylitis. Each CDR3 protein is one row after TCRdb ran MiXCR on the 5' RACE reads. The sample includes 150,000 to 200,000 distinct CDR3 sequences, roughly 34% of them seen just once. The sequenced sample was synovial fluid, either unsorted or a sorted T cell fraction (not recorded which). The receptors shown here come from a male donor with ankylosing spondylitis.

The V call is TRBV11-2, the J call TRBJ2-1, with TRBD2 matching 16 bases. The J segment lost 4 bases and the V segment lost 5 bases, leaving 8 bases of the junction unmatched. Germline V lookup: CDR1 SGHAT, CDR2 FQNNGV. This CDR3 region has 18 residues. Written as DNA, the CDR3 is TGTGCCAGCAGCCCGGGACTAGCGGGGGGGCTGATTTACAATGAGCAGTTCTTC. Encoded protein: CASSPGLAGGLIYNEQFF. Drawing the rest from reference TRBV11-2 and TRBJ2-1, the complete variable domain is EAGVAQSPRYKIIEKRQSVAFWCNPISGHATLYWYQQILGQGPKLLIQFQNNGVVDDSQLPKDRFSAERLKGVDSTLKIQPAKLEDSAVYLCASSPGLAGGLIYNEQFFGPGTRLTVL.

This clonotype came up many times. The chain employs TRBV20-1 and TRBJ2-5; D possibly corresponds to TRBD1 (5 bases). V was shortened by 2 bases and J by 4 bases, with 14 bases between the two germline ends. In germline, CDR1 is DFQATT, CDR2 SNEGSKA (reference sequence). This CDR3 region has 14 residues. The chain's CDR3 is CSARLGVALETQYF. CDR3 DNA: TGCAGTGCTAGACTAGGGGTTGCCTTAGAGACCCAGTACTTC.

V and J are TRBV5-1 and TRBJ2-1; 15 nucleotides line up with TRBD2. Germline V gene sequence: CDR1 SGHRS, CDR2 YFSETQ. V lost 5 bases and J lost 9; bases outside the gene matches: 9. This CDR3 has 16 residues. Here the CDR3 reads CASRGGLAGGQGEQFF. For the CDR3, the DNA is TGCGCCAGCAGGGGAGGACTAGCGGGGGGGCAGGGTGAGCAGTTCTTC. Full variable domain (remainder filled in from reference TRBV5-1 and TRBJ2-1): KAGVTQTPRYLIKTRGQQVTLSCSPISGHRSVSWYQQTPGQGLQFLFEYFSETQRNKGNFPGRFSGRQFSNSRSEMNVSTLELGDSALYLCASRGGLAGGQGEQFFGPGTRLTVL.

The chain is built from TRBV20-1 and TRBJ2-7; D remains unclear. Per the germline V gene, CDR1 is DFQATT and CDR2 is SNEGSKA (reference sequence). The CDR3 spans 12 residues. The V and J ends lost 1 base and 4 bases respectively, with 8 bases between them. The CDR3 coding sequence is TGCAGTGCTAGAGGGGTAGGGTACGAGCAGTACTTC. Translated, it gives CSARGVGYEQYF.

This chain connects TRBV12-3 or TRBV12-4 to TRBJ2-1; 16 bases are a match to TRBD2. Unmatched junction bases numbered 13, after V lost 6 bases and J lost 14 bases. The CDR3 sequence is 16 residues long. The CDR3 DNA is TGTGCCAGCAGACCTTCTCCGGGACTAGCGGGGGGGCGGAAGTTCTTC. Translated: CASRPSPGLAGGRKFF.

The V and J genes are TRBV11-2 and TRBJ1-1; no clear D gene. The CDR3 length is 13 residues. The germline V gene has CDR1 SGHAT and CDR2 FQNNGV. Between the trimmed V and J ends, which lost 0 bases and 4 bases, there was a span of 6 bases. The CDR3 region is CASSLDESTEAFF. The CDR3 DNA reads TGTGCCAGCAGCTTAGATGAATCCACTGAAGCTTTCTTT.

The chain has TRBV27 and TRBJ2-3; 9 nucleotides align to TRBD2. CDR3 size: 15 residues. The J segment lost 8 bases and the V segment lost 1 base, leaving 7 bases of the junction unmatched. Germline V gene lookup returns CDR1 MNHEY and CDR2 SMNVEV (reference sequence). The CDR3 here is CASSLWLAGEGTQYF. The CDR3 coding sequence is TGTGCCAGCAGTTTATGGTTAGCGGGGGAGGGTACGCAGTATTTT.

The chain joins TRBV20-1 to TRBJ2-1; D gene unclear. V gave up 1 base and J gave up 6 bases, with 13 bases separating them. Germline lookup yields CDR1 DFQATT and CDR2 SNEGSKA (reference sequence). CDR3 size: 14 residues. CDR3 protein: CSARVAAVVNEQFF. CDR3 bases: TGCAGTGCTAGAGTTGCGGCGGTCGTCAATGAGCAGTTCTTC.

The V gene is TRBV3-1, the J gene TRBJ1-6; TRBD1 is a possible D gene (5 bases). CDR3 length: 16 residues. Germline CDR1 is LGHDT and CDR2 is YNNKEL (reference sequence). V lost 2 bases and J 7 bases, leaving 15 bases between the germline ends. CDR3 loop: CASSQNSAGRNSPLHF. CDR3 sequence (DNA): TGTGCCAGCAGCCAAAATTCCGCGGGGCGGAATTCACCCCTCCACTTT.

A few counts support this clonotype. The chain joins TRBV3-1 to TRBJ2-5; 7 bases map to TRBD2. The V segment lost 4 bases and the J segment 5 bases; nucleotides outside the gene matches: 10. The CDR3 consists of 15 residues. Germline loops: CDR1 LGHDT, CDR2 YNNKEL (reference sequence). CDR3 in amino acids: CASSLPGLKKETQYF. The CDR3 nucleotides are TGTGCCAGCAGCCTCCCGGGACTAAAGAAGGAGACCCAGTACTTC.

The chain joins TRBV6-5 to TRBJ1-1, with TRBD1 matching 8 bases. The CDR3 is made up of 15 amino acids. CDR1 and CDR2 (germline): MNHEY, SVGAGI. With 0 bases clipped from V and 10 bases from J, the junction kept 10 bases outside the gene matches. CDR3 bases: TGTGCCAGCAGTTACTCGGCAGGGGGCGAATTAGGAGCTTTCTTT. Translating gives CASSYSAGGELGAFF.

There are a few counts of this clonotype. The V gene is TRBV27, the J gene TRBJ1-2; D might be TRBD1 (5 bases). The CDR3 covers 15 residues. CDR1 and CDR2 from the germline V gene are MNHEY and SMNVEV (reference sequence). V lost 0 bases, J lost 4 bases, and 12 bases lay in between. The CDR3 is CASSLSGRVGYGYTF. CDR3 DNA: TGTGCCAGCAGTTTATCGGGCAGGGTCGGCTATGGCTACACCTTC.

The chain has TRBV4-2 and TRBJ1-2; the match to TRBD1 covers 7 bases. Losses at the gene ends were 5 bases for V and 7 bases for J; bases not matched to a gene: 4. Germline V lookup: CDR1 LGHNA, CDR2 YNFKEQ. The CDR3 is 12 residues long. The CDR3 here is CASSTRQGGYTF. Here the CDR3 DNA reads TGTGCCAGCAGCACCCGACAGGGTGGCTACACCTTC.

In nucleotides, the CDR3 is TGCAGTGCTAGAGGACCTAAAGGTAACATTCAGTACTTC. This translates into CSARGPKGNIQYF. The genes are TRBV20-1 and TRBJ2-4; D is unresolved. The V and J ends lost 1 base and 7 bases respectively, with 11 bases between them. The CDR3 runs 13 residues. Germline V gene sequence: CDR1 DFQATT, CDR2 SNEGSKA (reference sequence).

V is TRBV3-1 and J is TRBJ1-1; 9 bases match TRBD1. The CDR3 is 15 amino acids. Per the germline V gene, CDR1 is LGHDT and CDR2 is YNNKEL (reference sequence). V lost 4 bases and J lost 3; bases outside the gene matches: 6. The CDR3: CASSPGQGTDTEAFF. The DNA for the CDR3 is TGTGCCAGCAGCCCTGGACAGGGGACGGACACTGAAGCTTTCTTT. Using reference TRBV3-1 and TRBJ1-1 for the parts outside the CDR3, the full variable domain is DTAVSQTPKYLVTQMGNDKSIKCEQNLGHDTMYWYKQDSKKFLKIMFSYNNKELIINETVPNRFSPKSPDKAHLNLHINSLELGDSAVYFCASSPGQGTDTEAFFGQGTRLTVV.

Only a few counts were recorded for this clonotype. The chain is built from TRBV7-9 and TRBJ1-1; tentative D call: TRBD1 (6 bases). V lost 5 bases, J lost 5 bases, and 15 bases lay in between. CDR1 is SEHNR and CDR2 is FQNEAQ in the germline V gene (reference sequence). The CDR3 contains 14 residues. Here the CDR3 reads CASSVREGGTEAFF. The CDR3 DNA reads as TGTGCCAGCAGCGTCCGGGAGGGGGGAACTGAAGCTTTCTTT.

The sample holds many counts of this clonotype. The genes are TRBV6-2 or TRBV6-3 and TRBJ2-7, with 8 bases matching TRBD2. The ends lost 3 bases at V and 7 bases at J; junction bases unmatched: 20. The CDR3 consists of 18 residues. Germline V CDR1 and CDR2: MNHEY, SVGEGT. The CDR3: CASSYSPRGAGAWKEQYF. CDR3 sequence (DNA): TGTGCCAGCAGTTATTCACCCCGAGGAGCGGGGGCTTGGAAAGAGCAGTACTTC.

This clonotype occurred many times. This chain connects TRBV12-3 or TRBV12-4 to TRBJ1-5, with a tentative D call TRBD1 (6 bases). This CDR3 comprises 18 residues. V was clipped by 3 bases and J by 1 base, with 19 bases between them. CDR3 nucleotide sequence: TGTGCCAGCAGTTTTTGGGTCGGGGGCGCGGGGAGCAATCAGCCCCAGCATTTT. Protein sequence: CASSFWVGGAGSNQPQHF.

This rearrangement joins TRBV5-5 to TRBJ2-1; 11 bases map to TRBD2. This CDR3 is built from 16 residues. V dropped 0 bases and J dropped 4; count of bases not matched to a gene: 3. Per the germline V gene, CDR1 is SGHKS and CDR2 is YYEKEE (reference sequence). This CDR3 is CASSLELAGAYNEQFF. The CDR3 DNA reads TGTGCCAGCAGCTTGGAACTAGCGGGAGCTTACAATGAGCAGTTCTTC.

In this sample, this clonotype turned up a few times. This chain links TRBV7-9 with TRBJ2-7; 8 bases are a match to TRBD1. Germline CDR1 and CDR2: SEHNR and FQNEAQ (reference sequence). After removal of 1 base from V and 3 bases from J, the junction contained 5 bases not matched to a gene. The CDR3 spans 15 residues. CDR3 in amino acids: CASSLGSGQGYEQYF. Here the CDR3 DNA reads TGTGCCAGCAGCTTAGGTTCAGGACAGGGCTACGAGCAGTACTTC.

In its sample, this clonotype was seen a few times. The chain uses TRBV24-1 and TRBJ2-1; unclear D gene. The CDR3 runs to 12 residues. Trimming left V 6 bases short and J 6 bases short, with 8 bases between. Germline V lookup: CDR1 KGHDR, CDR2 SFDVKD. The CDR3 region is CATSNTRNEQFF. CDR3 DNA sequence: TGTGCCACCAGTAATACACGCAATGAGCAGTTCTTC.

This clonotype was observed a handful of times. The chain joins TRBV3-1 to TRBJ1-2, with D uncertain. CDR1 and CDR2 (germline): LGHDT, YNNKEL (reference sequence). The CDR3 has 13 residues. Trimming took off 3 bases at V and 2 bases at J, with 7 bases between the two ends. The CDR3 DNA is TGTGCCAGCAGCCAGGACGGGAACTATGGCTACACCTTC. Translation gives CASSQDGNYGYTF. Combining the CDR3 with reference TRBV3-1 and TRBJ1-2 gives the whole variable domain DTAVSQTPKYLVTQMGNDKSIKCEQNLGHDTMYWYKQDSKKFLKIMFSYNNKELIINETVPNRFSPKSPDKAHLNLHINSLELGDSAVYFCASSQDGNYGYTFGSGTRLTVV.

The V gene is TRBV7-2, the J gene TRBJ1-3, with D possibly TRBD1 on 6 matching bases. V lost 0 bases and J lost 0, with 15 bases in between. The CDR3 is 18 residues long. CDR1 and CDR2 from the germline V gene are SGHTA and FQGNSA. The CDR3 loop reads CASSLARGGSSSGNTIYF. The CDR3 region has the DNA TGTGCCAGCAGCTTAGCGAGGGGGGGTTCCTCCTCTGGAAACACCATATATTTT.

This clonotype occurred many times. Here the CDR3 DNA reads TGTGCCAGCAGTCTTGAGCTAGCGGGACCCAGGACTCCCTCCTACGAGCAGTACTTC. Protein sequence: CASSLELAGPRTPSYEQYF. The chain carries TRBV11-2 and TRBJ2-7; 9 nucleotides match TRBD2. The germline CDR1 and CDR2 sequences are SGHAT and FQNNGV. The CDR3 has 19 residues. The V and J ends lost 6 bases and 0 bases, in that order; junction bases with no gene match: 18.

V is TRBV20-1 and J is TRBJ1-5; D is possibly TRBD1 (5 bases). V was trimmed by 6 bases and J by 5 bases, leaving 14 bases between them. CDR3 length: 13 amino acids. Germline V gives CDR1 DFQATT, CDR2 SNEGSKA (reference sequence). Written as DNA, the CDR3 is TGCAGTGCCCGTTCAATGGGGGATCAGCCCCAGCATTTT. Translation gives CSARSMGDQPQHF.